The T cell receptor (beta chain) under discussion was sequenced for a study of blood T cell repertoires in COVID-19. Study as a whole: Some COVID-19 samples were acute and others convalescent; all came from the United States, Italy and Spain. The analysed material was cDNA or gDNA that came from T cells, B-cell-depleted T cells, or PBMCs.

In the authors' methods: Using reference gene primer amplification, nucleated cell counts were estimated. Libraries were prepared by immunoSEQ multiplex PCR; TCRdb keeps only in-frame clonotypes and omits some of them. V, J and clone size are taken as reported in that table, and D and trimming were inferred from the DNA itself. The table lists roughly 75,000 clones, approximately 92% of them singletons. V was clipped by 6 bases and J by 0 bases, with 3 bases between them. Germline V gene lookup returns CDR1 KGHDR and CDR2 SFDVKD. This CDR3 contains 12 residues. The sequenced sample consisted of peripheral blood. The TCR sequence derives from a human donor in a cohort sampled during active COVID-19. The rearrangement links TRBV24-1 to TRBJ2-3; D not resolved. The CDR3 is CATSSSTDTQYF. The CDR3 DNA reads as TGTGCCACCAGTTCTAGCACAGATACGCAGTATTTT.